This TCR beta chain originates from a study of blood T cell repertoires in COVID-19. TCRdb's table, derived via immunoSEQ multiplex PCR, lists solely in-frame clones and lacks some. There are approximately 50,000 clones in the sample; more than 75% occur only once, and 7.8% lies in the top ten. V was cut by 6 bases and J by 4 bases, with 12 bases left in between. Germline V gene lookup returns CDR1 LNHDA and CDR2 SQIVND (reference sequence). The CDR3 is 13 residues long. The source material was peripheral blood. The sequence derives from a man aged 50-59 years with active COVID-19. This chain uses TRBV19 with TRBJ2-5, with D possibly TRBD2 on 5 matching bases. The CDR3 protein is CASSLNRGETQYF. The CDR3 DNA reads TGTGCCAGTAGCCTAAACCGGGGAGAGACCCAGTACTTC. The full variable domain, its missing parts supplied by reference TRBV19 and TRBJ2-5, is DGGITQSPKYLFRKEGQNVTLSCEQNLNHDAMYWYRQDPGQGLRLIYYSQIVNDFQKGDIAEGYSVSREKKESFPLTVTSAQKNPTAFYLCASSLNRGETQYFGPGTRLLVL.